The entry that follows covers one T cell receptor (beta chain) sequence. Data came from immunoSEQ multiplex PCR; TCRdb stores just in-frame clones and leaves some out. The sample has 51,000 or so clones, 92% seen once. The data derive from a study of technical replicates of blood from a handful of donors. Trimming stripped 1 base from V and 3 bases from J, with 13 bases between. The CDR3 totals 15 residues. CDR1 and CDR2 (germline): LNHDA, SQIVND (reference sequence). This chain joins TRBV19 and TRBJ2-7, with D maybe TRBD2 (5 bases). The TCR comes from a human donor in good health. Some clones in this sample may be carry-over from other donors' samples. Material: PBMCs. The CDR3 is CASSIAAPGNYEQYF. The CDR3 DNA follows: TGTGCCAGTAGTATAGCGGCACCGGGGAACTACGAGCAGTACTTC.